This TCR beta chain was obtained from a study of blood T cells in healthy people across ages (dated by TCRdb to the mid-2010s). Looking at the study overall: In model experiments, template switching captured about one uniquely barcoded TCR beta cDNA molecule for every two T cells. To avoid experimental bias, donors of different ages were spread randomly across the sequencing lanes. The donors were divided into four age groups: young (average around 17 years), middle-aged (about 40), aged (approximately 62) and long-lived (around 80). To track age-related changes in TCR beta repertoire diversity, the study relied on deep sequencing normalized with unique cDNA molecular identifiers. Two additional independent replicas of 1 million unique cDNA reads from the same blood draw were analyzed for two donors (one aged 18 to 30 and one aged 80 or older). Study-wide findings and limitations: The percentage of naive T cells measured by flow cytometry correlated strongly with observed TCR beta diversity. Because the CMV infection status of the donors was unknown, age-related changes in expanded clonotypes may potentially have been confounded. The long-lived group showed more naive CD4+ T cells, fewer expanded clones and increased TCR diversity than the aged group, suggesting age selection. Estimates of total diversity based on one million sequenced T cells were regarded as lower bounds and as underestimates. Observed TCR beta diversity per million T cells fell roughly linearly with age, and a significant reduction was already apparent by age around 40. Since profiling was done on bulk unsorted PBMCs, naive and antigen-experienced compartments could not be conclusively compared.

Donors were 30 to 45 systemically healthy Caucasian individuals from Russia aged roughly 6 to 100 years. Each donor gave about 11 milliliters of peripheral blood, drawn into EDTA-treated Vacutainer tubes. Ficoll-Paque density-gradient centrifugation was used to isolate PBMCs, with at least 6.5 million per sample. Total RNA, at least 5.5 micrograms per sample, was extracted from PBMCs with Trizol reagent. Naive CD45RAhigh/CD27high T cell percentages were measured by flow cytometry on a PBMC aliquot from every donor. CDR1 SGHNT and CDR2 YYREEE were looked up in the germline V gene (reference sequence). The cysteine opens and the phenylalanine closes a CDR3 of 14 amino acids. Kept here is only the CDR3 DNA, which spans 42 bases and is read in frame from base 1. This clonotype was picked up a small number of times. Its antigen is unknown. Base qualities were left out, and no much larger clone turns up one base away.

Libraries were prepared through 5' RACE. Sequenced on an Illumina HiSeq 2500. A second 7 to 11 cycle PCR used a sample-barcoded 5' primer and a J-beta primer mix. A template-switch 5' adaptor carrying 12 random nucleotides introduced a unique molecular identifier onto each TCR beta cDNA molecule. At least 3 million CDR3-containing paired-end reads were obtained from each sample. First-strand cDNA synthesis was performed from all RNA using the Mint cDNA synthesis kit, with priming by a TRBC-specific oligonucleotide. All cDNA was treated with uracil-DNA glycosylase and then went through a first 18-cycle PCR with the universal primers M1SS and BC2_uni_R. For the original study's pipeline: Normalization of each sample was performed by random selection of 1 million high-quality reads, each carrying a distinct molecular identifier. Reads sharing molecular identifiers were discarded rather than binned into consensus sequences. MiTCR, set to a Q25 quality threshold and the strictest error-elimination algorithm, was used for CDR3 identification, clonotype clustering and error correction. Lower-bound total TCR beta diversity was estimated with a nonparametric unseen species model using Euler transformation. The public reads were reanalyzed by TCRdb: fastp trimming at Q25, MiXCR alignment, in-frame beta chains only. A single entry per CDR3 protein holds the most common genes and DNA from its merged rows. These V and J calls rely on TCRdb rather than the paper's analysis. In this sample the table shows about 970,000 distinct CDR3 sequences, just over 50% of which occur a single time. Over 20% of the sample is taken by the ten largest.

The V and J segments used are TRBV5-4 and TRBJ2-4; TRBD2 is perhaps the D gene, given 6 matching bases. The J call may be mistaken, given a closer DNA end match to TRBJ2-7. Sequencing was done on a sample of blood. This TCR derives from a woman between 55 and 75 years old in good health. The bases read TGTGCCAGCAGCTTGCCGGGAGACCTTGCCGAGCAGTACTTC. It translates to CASSLPGDLAEQYF.